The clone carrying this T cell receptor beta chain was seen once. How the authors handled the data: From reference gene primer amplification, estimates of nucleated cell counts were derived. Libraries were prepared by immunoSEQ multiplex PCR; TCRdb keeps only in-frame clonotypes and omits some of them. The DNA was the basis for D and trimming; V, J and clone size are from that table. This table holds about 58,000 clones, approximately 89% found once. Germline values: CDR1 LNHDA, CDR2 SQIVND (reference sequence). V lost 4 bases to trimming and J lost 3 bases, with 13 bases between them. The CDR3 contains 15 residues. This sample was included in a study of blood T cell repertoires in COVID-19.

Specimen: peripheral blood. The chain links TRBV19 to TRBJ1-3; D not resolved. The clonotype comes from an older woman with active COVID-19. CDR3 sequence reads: CASSTRLGFGNTIYF. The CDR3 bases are TGTGCCAGTAGTACCCGCTTGGGCTTTGGAAACACCATATATTTT.